This T cell receptor (beta chain) came from a study of regulatory T cells in long-lasting Graves disease. Study results and limitations: Samples came from peripheral blood alone, without thyroid tissue.

Comment on this clonotype: Its cognate antigen is unknown. At one of its ends the junction is not consistent with the germline gene, which may arise from a read error.

According to the study, TCR beta libraries were built with iRepertoire HTBI primers and CDR3-region Arm-PCR. One entry per CDR3 protein results from TCRdb running MiXCR on the multiplex PCR reads. Found here are roughly 500,000 distinct CDR3 sequences, 20% to 25% of them singletons; the top ten hold roughly 7.1%. Time point here: persistent/refractory GD, antithyroid drugs over 5 years with positive TRAb. The TCR library was made from RNA that had been extracted from PBMCs in TRIzol. American Thyroid Association guidelines defined how Graves' disease was diagnosed. Germline CDR1 reads SEHNR; CDR2 reads FQNEAQ (reference sequence). The CDR3 is 12 amino acids.

Sequencing was performed on peripheral blood mononuclear cells (PBMCs), taken when the disease was refractory, from a patient treated with antithyroid drugs. This sequence originates from a female donor with Graves disease. The chain couples TRBV7-9 to TRBJ2-3; D gene uncertain. The CDR3 region has the DNA TGTGCCAGCAGGTTAGCCGCAGATACGCAGTATTTT. Translated, it gives CASRLAADTQYF.